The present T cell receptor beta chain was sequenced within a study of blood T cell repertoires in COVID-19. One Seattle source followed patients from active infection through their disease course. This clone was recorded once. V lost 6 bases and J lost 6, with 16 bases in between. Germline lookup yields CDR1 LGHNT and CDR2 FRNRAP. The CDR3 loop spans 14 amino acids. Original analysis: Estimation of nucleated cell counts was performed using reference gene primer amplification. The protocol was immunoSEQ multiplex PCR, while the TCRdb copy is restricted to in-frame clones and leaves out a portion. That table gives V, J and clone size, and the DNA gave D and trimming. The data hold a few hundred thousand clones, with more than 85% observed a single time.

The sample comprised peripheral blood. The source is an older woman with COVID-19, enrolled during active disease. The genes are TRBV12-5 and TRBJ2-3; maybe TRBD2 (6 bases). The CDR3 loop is CASGRDSEGDTQYF. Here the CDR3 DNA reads TGTGCTAGTGGACGGGACTCCGAAGGGGATACGCAGTATTTT. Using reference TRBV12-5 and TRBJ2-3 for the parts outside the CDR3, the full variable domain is DARVTQTPRHKVTEMGQEVTMRCQPILGHNTVFWYRQTMMQGLELLAYFRNRAPLDDSGMPKDRFSAEMPDATLATLKIQPSEPRDSAVYFCASGRDSEGDTQYFGPGTRLTVL.